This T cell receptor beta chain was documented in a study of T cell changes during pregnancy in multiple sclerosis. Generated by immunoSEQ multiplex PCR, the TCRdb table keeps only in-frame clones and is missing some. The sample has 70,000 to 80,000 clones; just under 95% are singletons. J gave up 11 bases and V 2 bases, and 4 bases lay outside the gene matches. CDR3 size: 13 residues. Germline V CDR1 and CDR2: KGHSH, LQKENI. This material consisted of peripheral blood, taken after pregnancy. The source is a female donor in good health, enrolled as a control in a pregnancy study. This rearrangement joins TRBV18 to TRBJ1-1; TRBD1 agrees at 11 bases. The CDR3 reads CASSPGTGGSAFF. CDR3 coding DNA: TGTGCCAGCTCACCAGGGACAGGGGGATCCGCTTTCTTT.